This TCR beta chain is drawn from a study of PD-L1 blockade in urothelial cancer. Overall study context: Blood analysis took place 3 weeks (second dose) and 6 weeks after treatment start.

The germline V and J ends were trimmed by 4 bases and 12 bases, with 19 bases remaining between them. This CDR3 has 13 residues. Germline V CDR1 and CDR2: GTSNPN, SVGIG (reference sequence). Time point specified: peripheral blood 6 weeks after treatment start. Enrolled patients showed locally advanced or metastatic urothelial carcinoma. This table comes from immunoSEQ multiplex PCR, and its TCRdb copy is limited to in-frame clones, with some not included. This table holds about 50,000 clones, roughly 91% found once. The chain employs TRBV30 and TRBJ2-1, with unresolved D. Sample: PBMCs, taken around atezolizumab (anti-PD-L1) treatment. The source of this sequence is a man in his 60s with urothelial cancer. CDR3 amino acids: CAWTPILGYGQFF. CDR3 DNA sequence: TGTGCCTGGACTCCGATTCTCGGTTACGGGCAGTTCTTC. The full variable domain, completed using reference TRBV30 and TRBJ2-1, is SQTIHQWPATLVQPVGSPLSLECTVEGTSNPNLYWYRQAAGRGLQLLFYSVGIGQISSEVPQNLSASRPQDRQFILSSKKLLLSDSGFYLCAWTPILGYGQFFGPGTRLTVL.